This T cell receptor beta chain was identified in a study of identical twins. Study results and limitations: A partial confounding effect on zero-insertion analyses could come from invariant MAIT and iNKT cells.

MiXCR, run by TCRdb on the 5' RACE reads, gives a single entry per CDR3 protein. The top ten hold less than 15% of the sample, which has hundreds of thousands of distinct CDR3 sequences, 18% seen once. Concerning this clonotype itself: No antigen is known for it.

V was cut by 0 bases and J by 0 bases, with 10 bases left in between. Germline V gene sequence: CDR1 SGDLS, CDR2 YYNGEE. The CDR3 covers 15 residues. This same sample was also taken into another study, of T cells expressing NK-cell markers. That source adds: Serological testing identified most of the eight sequenced donors as HCMV-seropositive and one as seronegative. Dominant NKG2C+ clonotypes accounted for about 1.0-7.0% of CD8+ T cells in 5 to 7 donors. Evidence did not settle whether expanded NKG2C+ T cell clones targeted HCMV.

The rearrangement uses TRBV9 and TRBJ2-7; TRBD2 might be the D (6 bases). This clonotype originated in a woman under 30 in good health. The sample comprised PBMCs. CDR3 nucleotides: TGTGCCAGCAGCGTAGCCCCGGGGGACTCCTACGAGCAGTACTTC. Translating it yields CASSVAPGDSYEQYF. The entire variable domain, with the rest obtained from reference TRBV9 and TRBJ2-7, is as follows: DSGVTQTPKHLITATGQRVTLRCSPRSGDLSVYWYQQSLDQGLQFLIQYYNGEERAKGNILERFSAQQFPDLHSELNLSSLELGDSALYFCASSVAPGDSYEQYFGPGTRLTVT.